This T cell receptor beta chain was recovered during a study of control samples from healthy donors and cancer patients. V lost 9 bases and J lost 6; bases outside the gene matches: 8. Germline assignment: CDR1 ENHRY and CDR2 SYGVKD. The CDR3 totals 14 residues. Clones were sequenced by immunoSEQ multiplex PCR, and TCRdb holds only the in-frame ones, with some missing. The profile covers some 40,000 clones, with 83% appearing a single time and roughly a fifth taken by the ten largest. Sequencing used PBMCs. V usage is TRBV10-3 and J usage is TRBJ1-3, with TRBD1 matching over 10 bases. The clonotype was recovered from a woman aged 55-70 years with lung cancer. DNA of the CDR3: TGTGCCATTGGGGGACAGGGGACCCAAAACACCATATATTTT. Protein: CAIGGQGTQNTIYF.